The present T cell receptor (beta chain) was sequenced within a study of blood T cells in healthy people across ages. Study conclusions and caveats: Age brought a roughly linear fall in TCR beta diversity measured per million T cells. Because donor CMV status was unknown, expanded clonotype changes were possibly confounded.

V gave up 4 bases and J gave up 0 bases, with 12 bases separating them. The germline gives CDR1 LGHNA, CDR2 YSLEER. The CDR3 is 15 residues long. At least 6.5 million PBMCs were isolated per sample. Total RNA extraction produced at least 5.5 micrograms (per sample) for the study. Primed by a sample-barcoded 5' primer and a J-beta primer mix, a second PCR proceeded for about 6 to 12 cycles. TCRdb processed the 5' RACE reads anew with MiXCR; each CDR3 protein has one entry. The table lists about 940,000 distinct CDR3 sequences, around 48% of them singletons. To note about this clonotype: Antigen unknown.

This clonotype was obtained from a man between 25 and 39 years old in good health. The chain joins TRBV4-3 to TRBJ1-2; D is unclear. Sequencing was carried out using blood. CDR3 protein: CASSPLPTPNYGYTF. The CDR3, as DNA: TGCGCCAGCAGCCCGCTACCCACACCTAACTATGGCTACACCTTC.